This T cell receptor beta chain was recovered during a study of glioma-infiltrating T cells after dendritic cell vaccination. Primers: 60 V beta forward and 13 J beta reverse. Method: immunoSEQ multiplex PCR; TCRdb's copy keeps in-frame clones and lacks some. Of 100,000 to 120,000 clones detected, nearly 90% appear once; the ten largest clones hold 2.7%. The time point denotes: after dendritic cell vaccination, including at tumor progression/relapse. Germline V gives CDR1 ENHRY, CDR2 SYGVKD. V trimming: 5 bases; J trimming: 9 bases; junction bases outside the gene matches: 10. This CDR3 region has 14 residues.

Sequencing was performed on blood, taken after dendritic cell vaccination. The chain is built from TRBV10-3 and TRBJ2-1, with 7 positions matching TRBD2. The sequence derives from a human donor with glioblastoma. CDR3 nucleotides: TGTGCCATCAGTCCTGCCCGGGGGGACGGTGAGCAGTTCTTC. It specifies CAISPARGDGEQFF.